A selection of T cell receptor beta chains follows, all from one sample in a study of blood T cell repertoires in COVID-19. Here immunoSEQ multiplex PCR was the method, and the copy in TCRdb shows in-frame clones only, minus some. The sample has 42,000 or so clones; over 75% are singletons. Sequencing used peripheral blood. The receptor source for this set is a man between 40 and 49 years old with active or convalescent COVID-19. The CDR3 runs from the conserved cysteine through the conserved F or W. The D gene is left open where the match is weak. Clone size, where shown, is once, few, many, or a class for clones that have expanded.

NA,TRBV28,NA,16,TRBJ1-2,CASSTAGALSDYGYTF,TGTGCCAGCAGCACCGCGGGCGCCCTATCGGACTATGGCTACACCTTC
TRBD1,TRBV18,NA,16,TRBJ2-2,CASSPRQGGLAGELFF,TGTGCCAGCTCACCACGACAGGGTGGGTTGGCCGGGGAGCTGTTTTTT
NA,TRBV7-9,few,18,TRBJ1-6,CASSFGTDISRDNSPLHF,TGTGCCAGCAGCTTCGGCACGGACATTTCTCGGGATAATTCACCCCTCCACTTT
NA,TRBV4-1,NA,15,TRBJ2-4,CASSQEGTRENIQYF,TGCGCCAGCAGCCAAGAAGGAACTAGAGAAAACATTCAGTACTTC
NA,TRBV19,once,14,TRBJ2-1,CASSIYQRTGEQFF,TGTGCCAGTAGTATTTATCAGCGGACCGGGGAGCAGTTCTTC
NA,TRBV5-5,NA,15,TRBJ2-2,CASSRQTRQAGELFF,TGTGCCAGCAGCCGCCAAACACGACAGGCCGGGGAGCTGTTTTTT
NA,TRBV7-3,NA,16,TRBJ2-3,CASSLGGRGGTDTQYF,TGTGCCAGCAGCTTGGGGGGACGCGGGGGCACAGATACGCAGTATTTT
NA,TRBV6-2/TRBV6-3,once,13,TRBJ1-1,CASSYVGGTEAFF,TGTGCCAGCAGTTACGTGGGAGGGACTGAAGCTTTCTTT
TRBD1,TRBV6-5,NA,15,TRBJ1-1,CASSFEGQVNTEAFF,TGTGCCAGCAGTTTCGAGGGACAGGTCAACACTGAAGCTTTCTTT
NA,TRBV11-3,NA,15,TRBJ2-2,CASSPGGPNTGELFF,TGTGCCAGCAGCCCGGGCGGGCCAAACACCGGGGAGCTGTTTTTT
NA,TRBV5-4,NA,16,TRBJ1-1,CASSYKTGSKNTEAFF,TGTGCCAGCAGTTATAAGACGGGGAGTAAAAACACTGAAGCTTTCTTT
NA,TRBV27,NA,14,TRBJ1-5,CASSPPGVGQPQHF,TGTGCCAGCAGTCCCCCAGGGGTAGGACAGCCCCAGCATTTT
TRBD2,TRBV9,NA,13,TRBJ2-1,CASSVLRGNEQFF,TGTGCCAGCAGTGTGTTGCGGGGGAATGAGCAGTTCTTC
NA,TRBV29-1,NA,13,TRBJ2-1,CSGDNFSYNEQFF,TGCAGCGGTGACAACTTCTCCTACAATGAGCAGTTCTTC
NA,TRBV15,NA,15,TRBJ2-1,CATSRERQSYNEQFF,TGTGCCACCAGCAGAGAACGTCAGTCCTACAATGAGCAGTTCTTC
NA,TRBV19,NA,15,TRBJ2-5,CASSNGRALWETQYF,TGTGCCAGTAGTAATGGCAGGGCCTTATGGGAGACCCAGTACTTC
TRBD1,TRBV10-1,NA,17,TRBJ2-2,CASSLTKQGARTGELFF,TGCGCCAGCAGTCTAACCAAACAGGGGGCCCGAACCGGGGAGCTGTTTTTT
TRBD2,TRBV29-1,NA,13,TRBJ2-1,CSARLAGIHEQFF,TGCAGCGCCCGTCTAGCGGGGATTCATGAGCAGTTCTTC
NA,TRBV7-3,NA,18,TRBJ2-6,CASSLSPGISSGANVLTF,TGTGCCAGCAGCTTAAGTCCAGGGATTAGCTCTGGGGCCAACGTCCTGACTTTC
NA,TRBV2,NA,15,TRBJ2-4,CASSDRGQNKNIQYF,TGTGCCAGCAGTGACCGAGGACAGAATAAAAACATTCAGTACTTC
NA,TRBV5-1,NA,15,TRBJ1-5,CASSLAGADYQPQHF,TGCGCCAGCAGCTTGGCAGGGGCGGATTATCAGCCCCAGCATTTT
TRBD2,TRBV3-1/TRBV3-2,NA,16,TRBJ2-2,CASRPGAGGRAGELFF,TGTGCCAGCCGACCCGGGGCGGGGGGGCGCGCCGGGGAGCTGTTTTTT
NA,TRBV3-1/TRBV3-2,NA,14,TRBJ1-3,CASSQGGGGNTIYF,TGTGCCAGCAGCCAAGGGGGCGGCGGAAACACCATATATTTT
TRBD1,TRBV5-6,NA,13,TRBJ2-7,CASSTGTVYEQYF,TGTGCCAGCAGCACCGGGACAGTTTACGAGCAGTACTTC
NA,TRBV7-2,NA,15,TRBJ2-2,CASSLGWGGDGELFF,TGTGCCAGCAGCTTAGGGTGGGGAGGAGACGGGGAGCTGTTTTTT
TRBD1,TRBV5-1,many,14,TRBJ2-7,CASSSSQGAYEQYF,TGCGCCAGCAGCTCCTCCCAGGGGGCCTACGAGCAGTACTTC
NA,TRBV2,NA,12,TRBJ2-7,CASSVDRYEQYF,TGTGCCAGCAGTGTCGACAGGTACGAGCAGTACTTC
NA,TRBV5-1,NA,12,TRBJ2-1,CASSQNYNEQFF,TGCGCCAGCAGCCAAAACTACAATGAGCAGTTCTTC
TRBD2,TRBV6-5,NA,13,TRBJ2-3,CASGGLGADTQYF,TGTGCCAGCGGGGGACTAGGGGCAGATACGCAGTATTTT
TRBD2,TRBV24-1,NA,17,TRBJ2-2,CATRASLAGSNTGELFF,TGTGCCACCAGGGCCTCACTAGCGGGGTCGAACACCGGGGAGCTGTTTTTT
TRBD1,TRBV5-1,NA,14,TRBJ2-7,CASRTGQGAYEQYF,TGCGCCAGCAGGACGGGACAGGGGGCCTACGAGCAGTACTTC
TRBD2,TRBV3-1/TRBV3-2,NA,17,TRBJ2-4,CASSQKDGGGARNIQYF,TGTGCCAGCAGCCAAAAGGACGGCGGGGGGGCCCGGAACATTCAGTACTTC
NA,TRBV2,NA,12,TRBJ2-1,CASSPPSSRGFF,TGTGCCAGCAGTCCACCCTCATCGCGGGGGTTCTTC
NA,TRBV7-2,NA,13,TRBJ1-2,CASSLALRDRYTF,TGTGCCAGCAGCTTAGCGCTTCGGGATCGCTACACCTTC
NA,TRBV7-9,once,16,TRBJ2-3,CASLLRVSGPHKGQYF,TGTGCCAGCCTTTTAAGGGTCAGCGGTCCTCATAAAGGGCAGTATTTT
TRBD1,TRBV14,NA,16,TRBJ1-1,CARSGTGGKKATEAFF,TGTGCCAGGTCCGGGACAGGGGGTAAAAAGGCCACTGAAGCTTTCTTT
NA,TRBV21-1,few,16,TRBJ1-2,CASSKGKDRDNYGYTF,TGTGCCAGCAGCAAAGGTAAGGACAGGGATAACTATGGCTACACCTTC
NA,TRBV24-1,NA,14,TRBJ2-2,CATSVATGPGELFF,TGTGCCACCAGTGTCGCCACAGGTCCCGGGGAGCTGTTTTTT
NA,TRBV18,NA,16,TRBJ1-1,CASSPPWTIMNTEAFF,TGTGCCAGCTCACCCCCTTGGACAATTATGAACACTGAAGCTTTCTTT
NA,TRBV11-3,NA,14,TRBJ2-7,CASSLGLSSYEQYF,TGTGCCAGCAGCTTAGGGCTTTCTTCCTACGAGCAGTACTTC
TRBD2,TRBV5-1,NA,15,TRBJ2-5,CASSFTLAGGETQYF,TGCGCCAGCAGCTTTACGCTAGCGGGAGGAGAGACCCAGTACTTC
NA,TRBV29-1,NA,15,TRBJ2-7,CSVELYRGGGYEQYF,TGCAGCGTTGAACTTTACAGGGGGGGCGGCTACGAGCAGTACTTC
TRBD1,TRBV29-1,NA,16,TRBJ1-3,CSVVDRERPTGNTIYF,TGCAGCGTTGTGGACAGGGAAAGGCCTACTGGAAACACCATATATTTT
NA,TRBV3-1/TRBV3-2,NA,14,TRBJ1-2,CASSQGDLRSGYTF,TGTGCCAGCAGCCAAGGGGACTTGAGGTCGGGCTACACCTTC
TRBD2,TRBV12-5,NA,16,TRBJ2-1,CASGLVGGRDFNEQFF,TGTGCTAGTGGTTTGGTAGGCGGGAGGGATTTTAATGAGCAGTTCTTC
TRBD1,TRBV7-2,NA,14,TRBJ2-7,CASRETGTGGEQYF,TGTGCCAGCAGGGAAACCGGGACAGGGGGCGAGCAGTACTTC
NA,TRBV5-4,NA,17,TRBJ1-5,CASSFSQGRWSNQPQHF,TGTGCCAGCAGCTTCTCACAGGGTCGTTGGAGCAATCAGCCCCAGCATTTT
NA,TRBV5-5,NA,13,TRBJ2-3,CASSQQTIDTQYF,TGTGCCAGCAGTCAACAGACTATAGATACGCAGTATTTT
NA,TRBV19,NA,16,TRBJ1-5,CASSKGGPESNQPQHF,TGTGCCAGTAGTAAAGGAGGGCCAGAATCCAATCAGCCCCAGCATTTT
NA,TRBV4-3,NA,13,TRBJ1-2,CASSQGGGYGYTF,TGCGCCAGCAGCCAAGGGGGCGGCTATGGCTACACCTTC
NA,TRBV5-1,NA,15,TRBJ2-5,CASSLLARNQETQYF,TGCGCCAGCAGCTTGCTAGCGAGAAATCAAGAGACCCAGTACTTC
NA,TRBV9,NA,18,TRBJ1-6,CASSQGGGASSYNSPLHF,TGTGCCAGCAGCCAGGGAGGGGGGGCGAGCTCCTATAATTCACCCCTCCACTTT
TRBD1,TRBV29-1,NA,16,TRBJ1-1,CSVEPGQKIERSEAFF,TGCAGCGTTGAGCCGGGACAGAAAATTGAACGCTCTGAAGCTTTCTTT
NA,TRBV6-5,NA,14,TRBJ1-5,CASRSSGGNQPQHF,TGTGCCAGCAGGTCGTCGGGGGGCAATCAGCCCCAGCATTTT
TRBD1,TRBV6-2/TRBV6-3,many,12,TRBJ2-1,CASSDRGNEQFF,TGTGCCAGCAGTGACAGGGGCAATGAGCAGTTCTTC
TRBD1,TRBV7-9,NA,15,TRBJ1-1,CASSSQGVLNTEAFF,TGTGCCAGCAGCTCCCAGGGGGTTCTGAACACTGAAGCTTTCTTT
TRBD1,TRBV28,NA,18,TRBJ2-1,CASSPIEGGTGDRNEQFF,TGTGCCAGCAGCCCAATTGAGGGTGGGACAGGGGATCGCAATGAGCAGTTCTTC
NA,TRBV7-7,NA,15,TRBJ2-7,CASSPGAPQSYEQYF,TGTGCCAGCAGCCCAGGGGCCCCCCAGAGCTACGAGCAGTACTTC
NA,TRBV30,NA,15,TRBJ2-5,CAWSVQAGLQETQYF,TGTGCCTGGAGTGTTCAGGCGGGATTGCAAGAGACCCAGTACTTC
TRBD2,TRBV7-3,NA,14,TRBJ2-2,CAVPSGGDTGELFF,TGTGCCGTTCCCAGCGGGGGAGACACCGGGGAGCTGTTTTTT